The 14 T cell receptor beta chains listed next were all sequenced from one sample in a study of T cell repertoires in cytomegalovirus infection. One entry per CDR3 protein, called by TCRdb with MiXCR from the reads. The table shows approximately 70,000 distinct CDR3 sequences, with under 5% occurring only once. The source material was PBMCs. The receptors were gathered from a human donor in good health (CMV status not recorded). Some clones in this sample may be carry-over from other donors' samples.

This clonotype was counted at least ten times. This rearrangement joins TRBV7-2 to TRBJ2-5, with D perhaps matching TRBD1 or TRBD2 (5 bases each). V gave up 0 bases and J gave up 2 bases, with 7 bases separating them. The CDR3 loop spans 14 amino acids. CDR1 is SGHTA, CDR2 FQGNSA, per germline. The CDR3 spells CASSLAGPQETQYF. The CDR3 DNA follows: TGTGCCAGCAGCTTAGCGGGACCACAAGAGACCCAGTACTTC. Full variable domain (outside the CDR3, taken from reference TRBV7-2 and TRBJ2-5): GAGVSQSPSNKVTEKGKDVELRCDPISGHTALYWYRQSLGQGLEFLIYFQGNSAPDKSGLPSDRFSAERTGGSVSTLTIQRTQQEDSAVYLCASSLAGPQETQYFGPGTRLLVL.

Ten or more counts support this clonotype. The rearrangement joins TRBV10-3 to TRBJ2-1; maybe TRBD2 (6 bases). Per the germline V gene, CDR1 is ENHRY and CDR2 is SYGVKD. The V end lost 10 bases, the J end lost 6 bases, and 22 bases lay between the germline ends. The CDR3 contains 15 residues. The CDR3 loop is CATYNPGLLPNEQFF. The CDR3 DNA sequence: TGTGCCACCTACAACCCGGGACTCCTCCCCAATGAGCAGTTCTTC.

This clonotype occurred many times. V and J are TRBV7-8 and TRBJ2-7; unclear D gene. This CDR3 has 15 residues. Germline V gene data show CDR1 as SGHVS and CDR2 as FQNEAQ. The V and J ends lost 1 base and 2 bases respectively, with 12 bases between them. The CDR3 sequence: CASSLGLVNTYEQYF. The CDR3 DNA reads TGTGCCAGCAGCTTAGGCCTAGTAAATACCTACGAGCAGTACTTC.

The gene calls are TRBV9 and TRBJ2-3; 7 bases map to TRBD2. With 3 bases clipped from V and 2 bases from J, the junction kept 12 bases outside the gene matches. The germline gives CDR1 SGDLS, CDR2 YYNGEE. The CDR3 has 17 residues. CDR3 nucleotide sequence: TGTGCCAGCAGCGCCCTGGGCGGGCGGGAGATCACAGATACGCAGTATTTT. Encoded protein: CASSALGGREITDTQYF.

This clonotype was observed at least ten times. The junction differs from germline at one of its ends, possibly a read error. The CDR3 DNA reads as TGTGCCAGCAGTTCCAGGGGGGATAAGCAGTATTTT. Its protein product is CASSSRGDKQYF. The chain links TRBV6-1 to TRBJ2-3, with D perhaps TRBD1 (7 bases). The CDR3 is made up of 12 amino acids. CDR1 MNHNS and CDR2 SASEGT come from the germline V gene.

This clonotype was found many times. At one boundary the junction diverges from the germline segment, which might be a read error. V usage is TRBV7-2 and J usage is TRBJ2-5, with D unresolved. CDR1 is SGHTA, CDR2 FQGNSA, per germline. This CDR3 has 12 amino acids. The CDR3 DNA follows: TGTGCCAGCAGCTTATCATCCCAGGAACAATCCTTC. It codes for CASSLSSQEQSF.

This clonotype showed up just once. V usage is TRBV12-3 or TRBV12-4 and J usage is TRBJ1-5, with D tentatively TRBD1 (5 bases). V was trimmed by 3 bases and J by 7 bases, leaving 19 bases between them. CDR3 length: 16 amino acids. CDR3 residues: CASSFRTRGFEQPQHF. CDR3 coding DNA: TGTGCCAGCAGTTTTAGAACTCGGGGGTTCGAGCAGCCCCAGCATTTT.

There are many counts of this clonotype. The chain is built from TRBV7-2 and TRBJ1-2; 7 bases match TRBD1. J lost 2 bases, V lost 5 bases, and 11 bases had no gene match. There are 16 residues in the CDR3. The germline V gene has CDR1 SGHTA and CDR2 FQGNSA. The CDR3 DNA reads TGTGCCAGCAGCCCGCGACAGGGATTCGGCAACTATGGCTACACCTTC. Translation gives CASSPRQGFGNYGYTF.

The table lists this clonotype with many counts. This rearrangement joins TRBV7-3 to TRBJ1-3; TRBD1 is a possible D gene (5 bases). Deletions cut 2 bases from V and 4 bases from J, with 12 bases between. Germline loops: CDR1 SGHTA, CDR2 FQGTGA. The CDR3 loop spans 15 amino acids. The CDR3 bases are TGTGCCAGCAGCTTATCGGGGGGAGGAGGAAACACCATATATTTT. The encoded protein is CASSLSGGGGNTIYF.

At least ten counts were recorded for this clonotype. The chain recombines TRBV12-3 or TRBV12-4 with TRBJ2-1; 10 nucleotides agree with TRBD2. J was trimmed by 5 bases and V by 3 bases; bases with no gene match: 4. CDR3 length: 15 residues. CDR3 bases: TGTGCCAGCAGTTTCATCCTAGCGGGGGACAATGAGCAGTTCTTC. It yields the protein CASSFILAGDNEQFF.

Ten or more counts support this clonotype. The chain links TRBV7-2 to TRBJ1-2, with D perhaps matching TRBD1 (6 bases). V was pared by 6 bases and J by 5 bases, with 10 bases between. Germline V CDR1 and CDR2: SGHTA, FQGNSA. This CDR3 comprises 12 residues. The CDR3 sequence is CASRGTPYGYTF. For the CDR3, the DNA is TGTGCCAGCAGAGGGACACCTTATGGCTACACCTTC.

J is TRBJ1-2 and V is TRBV11-2; D is possibly TRBD1 (6 bases). Per the germline V gene, CDR1 is SGHAT and CDR2 is FQNNGV. V lost 4 bases to trimming and J lost 3 bases, with 9 bases between them. This CDR3 has 13 residues. The CDR3 nucleotides read TGTGCCAGCAGCTCCGCAGGGGACTATGGCTACACCTTC. Translation gives CASSSAGDYGYTF.

This clonotype was detected many times. The CDR3 bases are TGTGCCAGCAGCTATTGGACTGACTCCTACGAGCAGTACTTC. Its translation: CASSYWTDSYEQYF. The chain combines TRBV7-2 with TRBJ2-7; maybe TRBD2 (5 bases). The CDR3 loop spans 14 amino acids. Germline assignment: CDR1 SGHTA and CDR2 FQGNSA. Trimming stripped 4 bases from V and 0 bases from J, with 10 bases between.

Many counts were recorded for this clonotype. This sequence joins TRBV5-1 and TRBJ2-3; D possibly corresponds to TRBD2 (7 bases). Per the germline V gene, CDR1 is SGHRS and CDR2 is YFSETQ. The CDR3 consists of 16 residues. Deletions cut 0 bases from V and 0 bases from J, with 11 bases between. CDR3 protein: CASSLVAGASTDTQYF. CDR3 nucleotide sequence: TGCGCCAGCAGCTTGGTGGCGGGGGCTAGCACAGATACGCAGTATTTT.